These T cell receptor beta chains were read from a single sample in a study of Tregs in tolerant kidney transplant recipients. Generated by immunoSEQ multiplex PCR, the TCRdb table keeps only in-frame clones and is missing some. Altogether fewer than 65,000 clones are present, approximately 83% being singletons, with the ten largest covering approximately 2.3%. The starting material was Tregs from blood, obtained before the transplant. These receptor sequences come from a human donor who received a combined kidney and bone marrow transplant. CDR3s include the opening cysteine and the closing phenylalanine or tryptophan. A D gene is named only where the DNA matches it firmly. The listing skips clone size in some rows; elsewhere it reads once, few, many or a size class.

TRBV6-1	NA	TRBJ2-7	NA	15	TGTGCCAGCTCGAGGAGGGCCGGGGAAGGCGGCGAGCAGTACTTC	CASSRRAGEGGEQYF
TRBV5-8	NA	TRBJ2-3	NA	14	TGTGCCAGCAGGACCGGCGGGATCAGGGATACGCAGTATTTT	CASRTGGIRDTQYF
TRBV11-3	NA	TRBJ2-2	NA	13	TGTGCCAGCAGCTTAGACAGCACCGGGGAGCTGTTTTTT	CASSLDSTGELFF
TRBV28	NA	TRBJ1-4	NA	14	TGTGCCAGCAGTTTGGTCCCCGGGCGTGAAAAACTGTTTTTT	CASSLVPGREKLFF
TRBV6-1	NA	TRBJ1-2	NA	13	TGTGCCATATCGTCAGGGGTTAACTATGGCTACACCTTC	CAISSGVNYGYTF
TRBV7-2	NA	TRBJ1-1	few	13	TGTGCCAGCAGCCCGGAGGGGTACACTGAAGCTTTCTTT	CASSPEGYTEAFF
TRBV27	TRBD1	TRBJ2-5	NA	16	TGTGCCAGCAGTCCGGACAGGGGACAGTACCAAGAGACCCAGTACTTC	CASSPDRGQYQETQYF
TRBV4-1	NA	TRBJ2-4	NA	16	TGCGCCAGCAGCCGGGGAGTAGAATGGGCCAAAAACATTCAGTACTTC	CASSRGVEWAKNIQYF
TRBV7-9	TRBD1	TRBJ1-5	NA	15	TGTGCCAGCAGCTCACAGGGGGCCTACAATCAGCCCCAGCATTTT	CASSSQGAYNQPQHF
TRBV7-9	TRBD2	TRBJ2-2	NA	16	TGTGCCAGCAGCTTAGGGCTAGCGGCGAACACCGGGGAGCTGTTTTTT	CASSLGLAANTGELFF
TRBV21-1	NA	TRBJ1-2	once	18	TGTGCCAGCAGCAGACTTCCCCCCAACGGGACAGCGCCCTTAGGCTACACCTTC	CASSRLPPNGTAPLGYTF
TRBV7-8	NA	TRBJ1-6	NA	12	TGTGCCAGCAGCCACAATAATTCACCCCTCCACTTT	CASSHNNSPLHF
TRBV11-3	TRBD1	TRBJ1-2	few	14	TGTGCCAGCAGCTCGGTCAGGGGGCCGTATGGCTACACCTTC	CASSSVRGPYGYTF
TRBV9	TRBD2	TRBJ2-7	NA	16	TGTGCCAGCAGCGTAGGGTTAGCGGGGGGCTCCTACGAGCAGTACTTC	CASSVGLAGGSYEQYF
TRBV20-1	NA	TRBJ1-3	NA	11	TGCAGTGCTGAGAATGGAAACACCATATATTTT	CSAENGNTIYF
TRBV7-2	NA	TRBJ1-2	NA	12	TGTGCCAGCAGCTCGGCCAGGGTTGGCTACACCTTC	CASSSARVGYTF
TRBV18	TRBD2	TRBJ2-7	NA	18	TGTGCCAGCTCATACACCGAGGGACTAGCGGGAGTCTCCTACGAGCAGTACTTC	CASSYTEGLAGVSYEQYF
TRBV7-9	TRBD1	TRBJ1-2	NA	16	TGTGCCAGCAGCTTAGACGTCAGGGGGCCCCTCTATGGCTACACCTTC	CASSLDVRGPLYGYTF
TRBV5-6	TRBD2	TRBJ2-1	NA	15	TGTGCCAGCATCAAACTAGCGGGAGGCTACAATGAGCAGTTCTTC	CASIKLAGGYNEQFF
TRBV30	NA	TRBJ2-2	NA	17	TGTGCCTGGAGTGTAGGGTCCTCAAGGCTTTCACCCGGGGAGCTGTTTTTT	CAWSVGSSRLSPGELFF
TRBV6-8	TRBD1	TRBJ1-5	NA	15	TGTGCCAGCAGTTCCTCAGGGGGATTGGGTCAGCCCCAGCATTTT	CASSSSGGLGQPQHF
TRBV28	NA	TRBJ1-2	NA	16	TGTGCCAGCAGCTCTAGGGTTTCGGGGGAAATTCGTGGCTACACCTTC	CASSSRVSGEIRGYTF